This T cell receptor beta chain comes out of a study of PD-1 blockade in mismatch repair-deficient tumors. The CDR3 runs 16 residues. Trimming shortened V by 5 bases and J by 0 bases, and 17 bases separated the two germline ends. The germline gives CDR1 MGHDK, CDR2 SYGVNS. By frequency in the sample, this clone is large. Specified time point: archival surgical resection tumor tissue. The assay was immunoSEQ multiplex PCR, and TCRdb's table has in-frame clones only and misses some. The profile covers approximately 760 clones, with 69% appearing a single time and roughly 10% taken by the ten largest. This specimen was primary tumor tissue, taken from a patient treated with pembrolizumab. This chain joins TRBV25-1 and TRBJ2-7; D possibly corresponds to TRBD1 (6 bases). The TCR comes from an adult with mismatch repair-deficient cancer. The CDR3 DNA sequence: TGTGCCAGCAGTTCGACCGGGACATTGGACTCCTACGAGCAGTACTTC. This sequence encodes CASSSTGTLDSYEQYF.